The 27 T cell receptor beta chains reported below all come from one sample, sequenced in a study of radiotherapy plus CTLA-4 blockade in lung cancer. Data came from immunoSEQ multiplex PCR; TCRdb stores just in-frame clones and leaves some out. The table records tens of thousands of clones, roughly 71% of them present only once. Sequenced material: peripheral blood, taken from a patient treated with radiotherapy plus ipilimumab. Receptor source: a human donor with non-small cell lung cancer whose response to radiotherapy plus ipilimumab could not be evaluated.

The chain joins TRBV28 to TRBJ2-1; 11 nucleotides align to TRBD1. V dropped 6 bases and J dropped 9; count of bases not matched to a gene: 7. The CDR3 contains 14 residues. CDR1 and CDR2 (germline): MDHEN, SYDVKM. Written as DNA, the CDR3 is TGTGCCAGCAGGTTACCAGGACAGGGGGCTGAGCAGTTCTTC. It translates to CASRLPGQGAEQFF.

Regarding this clone: The junction differs from germline at one of its ends, possibly a read error. V and J are TRBV2 and TRBJ2-2, with 9 nucleotides matching TRBD1. Germline CDR1 and CDR2: SNHLY and FYNNEI. This CDR3 has 14 amino acids. CDR3 nucleotide sequence: TGTGCCAGCAGGACAGGGGGGGGGCGCGGGGAGCCGTTTTTT. Residues: CASRTGGGRGEPFF.

Concerning this clone itself: This specimen includes other DNA sequences encoding the same CDR3. V gene TRBV11-3 combines with J gene TRBJ2-3; possibly TRBD1 for D (5 bases). Trimming took off 1 base at V and 4 bases at J, with 9 bases between the two ends. Germline lookup yields CDR1 SGHNT and CDR2 YENEEA. There are 14 residues in the CDR3. The CDR3 region has the DNA TGTGCCAGCAGCTTAGGGCAGGGTGCAGATACGCAGTATTTT. This codes for CASSLGQGADTQYF.

The rearrangement joins TRBV27 to TRBJ1-6; 8 bases match TRBD1. Germline V gene lookup returns CDR1 MNHEY and CDR2 SMNVEV (reference sequence). V shed 4 bases and J 7 bases; nucleotides not matched to a gene: 6. The length of the CDR3 is 15 residues. The CDR3, as DNA: TGTGCCAGCAGTTCGAGACAGGGGCCAAATTCACCCCTCCACTTT. Translated, it gives CASSSRQGPNSPLHF.

This clone was detected only a few times. V and J are TRBV27 and TRBJ2-5; TRBD2 agrees at 8 bases. Trimming removed 6 bases from V and 5 bases from J; junction bases left unmatched: 5. The CDR3 has 13 residues. Germline CDR1 MNHEY, CDR2 SMNVEV (reference sequence). The CDR3 is CASRRGGGETQYF. For the CDR3, the DNA is TGTGCCAGCAGACGGGGGGGCGGGGAGACCCAGTACTTC.

This clone was observed a handful of times. The rearrangement uses TRBV7-2 and TRBJ1-3; the match to TRBD1 covers 10 bases. The junction had 6 bases not matched to a gene; V was cut back by 3 bases and J by 7 bases. This CDR3 contains 15 residues. Germline-derived CDR1 and CDR2 are SGHTA and FQGNSA. The CDR3 DNA reads TGTGCCAGCAGCTTCACCGGGACAGGGGTGAACACCATATATTTT. Translated, it gives CASSFTGTGVNTIYF.

The chain recombines TRBV5-1 with TRBJ1-4; 8 bases align to TRBD1. This CDR3 comprises 16 residues. The germline CDR1 and CDR2 sequences are SGHRS and YFSETQ. J gave up 8 bases and V 0 bases, and 9 bases lay outside the gene matches. CDR3 coding DNA: TGCGCCAGCAGCTTGGGTTTTGGGCAGGGGGCAGAAAAACTGTTTTTT. It yields the protein CASSLGFGQGAEKLFF. The complete variable domain, with remaining parts taken from reference TRBV5-1 and TRBJ1-4, reads KAGVTQTPRYLIKTRGQQVTLSCSPISGHRSVSWYQQTPGQGLQFLFEYFSETQRNKGNFPGRFSGRQFSNSRSEMNVSTLELGDSALYLCASSLGFGQGAEKLFFGSGTQLSVL.

This chain joins TRBV27 and TRBJ1-1; 10 bases fit TRBD1. The CDR3 extends over 15 amino acids. Germline CDR1 and CDR2: MNHEY and SMNVEV (reference sequence). J gave up 0 bases and V 6 bases, and 4 bases lay outside the gene matches. The CDR3 DNA follows: TGTGCCAGCAGACTGACAGGGGGCATGAACACTGAAGCTTTCTTT. Residues: CASRLTGGMNTEAFF.

This chain joins TRBV5-1 and TRBJ2-3, with D maybe TRBD2 (6 bases). Trimming removed 4 bases from V and 3 bases from J, with 18 bases in between. The length of the CDR3 is 16 residues. Germline CDR1 is SGHRS and CDR2 is YFSETQ. The CDR3 DNA follows: TGCGCCAGCAGCAGGGGTGTGGGGGGTCGAACAGATACGCAGTATTTT. Translation: CASSRGVGGRTDTQYF.

The CDR3 nucleotides read TGTGCCACCAGCAGAGATTACGGGGTCGTGCAGTACTTC. Its protein is CATSRDYGVVQYF. The chain couples TRBV15 to TRBJ2-7; a weak D match, TRBD2 (5 bases). This CDR3 spans 13 amino acids. V was shortened by 0 bases and J by 9 bases, with 12 bases between the two germline ends. From germline, CDR1 is LNHNV and CDR2 YYDKDF (reference sequence).

The chain links TRBV2 to TRBJ2-5, with TRBD2 as a possible D gene (5 bases). Trimming shortened V by 7 bases and J by 5 bases, and 8 bases separated the two germline ends. Germline lookup yields CDR1 SNHLY and CDR2 FYNNEI. CDR3 size: 11 residues. CDR3 loop: CASKRVETQYF. The CDR3 DNA follows: TGTGCCAGCAAGAGGGTCGAGACCCAGTACTTC.

V gene TRBV18 combines with J gene TRBJ2-3; D call uncertain. CDR3 size: 13 residues. CDR1 is KGHSH, CDR2 LQKENI, per germline. Trimming pared 0 bases from V and 7 bases from J, leaving 8 bases between. The CDR3 protein is CASSPPFFNTQYF. The CDR3 DNA follows: TGTGCCAGCTCACCACCGTTTTTCAATACGCAGTATTTT.

This CDR3 is CASNGAGEKLFF. CDR3 in DNA: TGTGCCAGTAACGGTGCGGGAGAAAAACTGTTTTTT. The rearrangement uses TRBV19 and TRBJ1-4; no clear D gene. The CDR3 runs to 12 residues. Germline V CDR1 and CDR2: LNHDA, SQIVND (reference sequence). V gave up 7 bases and J gave up 8 bases, with 11 bases separating them.

The V gene is TRBV9, the J gene TRBJ2-7; possible D gene TRBD1, 5 bases. Trimming cost V 4 bases and J 4 bases, with 21 bases left between them. The CDR3 loop spans 16 amino acids. Looked up from germline, CDR1 is SGDLS and CDR2 is YYNGEE. The CDR3 sequence is CASSPGQRQGRYEQYF. In nucleotides, the CDR3 is TGTGCCAGCAGCCCCGGGCAGCGTCAGGGAAGGTACGAGCAGTACTTC.

The genes are TRBV7-9 and TRBJ2-2; TRBD1 aligns across 12 bases. The germline V gene has CDR1 SEHNR and CDR2 FQNEAQ (reference sequence). The J segment lost 7 bases and the V segment lost 5 bases, leaving 11 bases of the junction unmatched. The CDR3 spans 17 residues. The CDR3 DNA follows: TGTGCCAGCAGCCTTCCCCTGGGACAGGGGGCGAACGGGGAGCTGTTTTTT. Translating gives CASSLPLGQGANGELFF. Full variable domain (rest looked up from reference TRBV7-9 and TRBJ2-2): DTGVSQNPRHKITKRGQNVTFRCDPISEHNRLYWYRQTLGQGPEFLTYFQNEAQLEKSRLLSDRFSAERPKGSFSTLEIQRTEQGDSAMYLCASSLPLGQGANGELFFGEGSRLTVL.

The V and J genes are TRBV2 and TRBJ1-5; D remains ambiguous. The CDR3 is 14 amino acids. Per the germline V gene, CDR1 is SNHLY and CDR2 is FYNNEI. Trimming took 4 bases from V and 9 from J, leaving 16 bases between them. CDR3 in amino acids: CASSGTQQIGPQHF. CDR3 coding DNA: TGTGCCAGCAGTGGAACCCAACAGATTGGGCCCCAGCATTTT.

The genes are TRBV2 and TRBJ1-1; 7 bases match TRBD1. The trim removed 0 bases at V and 8 bases at J, leaving 6 bases unmatched. This CDR3 comprises 14 residues. Germline V gives CDR1 SNHLY, CDR2 FYNNEI. The CDR3 protein is CASSEALTGLEAFF. The DNA for the CDR3 is TGTGCCAGCAGTGAAGCTTTGACAGGGTTGGAAGCTTTCTTT. The complete variable domain, with remaining parts taken from reference TRBV2 and TRBJ1-1, reads EPEVTQTPSHQVTQMGQEVILRCVPISNHLYFYWYRQILGQKVEFLVSFYNNEISEKSEIFDDQFSVERPDGSNFTLKIRSTKLEDSAMYFCASSEALTGLEAFFGQGTRLTVV.

For this clone: At one end, the junction sequence differs from germline, possibly due to a read error. The CDR3 region has the DNA TGTGCCAGCAGCTTGGGAGGTATGGAGAACACTGAAGCTTTCTTT. Translating it yields CASSLGGMENTEAFF. The chain is built from TRBV5-1 and TRBJ1-1, with D unresolved. This CDR3 is 15 amino acids long. Per germline, CDR1 SGHRS and CDR2 YFSETQ.

The chain uses TRBV7-9 and TRBJ1-1; tentative D call: TRBD1 (5 bases). The CDR3 length is 14 residues. CDR1 is SEHNR, CDR2 FQNEAQ, per germline (reference sequence). Trimming removed 1 base from V and 4 bases from J, with 10 bases in between. Here the CDR3 DNA reads TGTGCCAGCAGCTTAGAATCCGGGGGCACTGAAGCTTTCTTT. This gives the protein CASSLESGGTEAFF.

The chain employs TRBV15 and TRBJ2-1; D is uncertain. Trimming removed 4 bases from V and 9 bases from J, with 13 bases in between. The germline gives CDR1 LNHNV, CDR2 YYDKDF (reference sequence). The CDR3 extends over 13 amino acids. The CDR3 protein is CATSMSRLGEQFF. CDR3 in DNA: TGTGCCACCAGCATGTCCAGGCTGGGTGAGCAGTTCTTC.

The V gene is TRBV6-5, the J gene TRBJ2-1; 9 bases agree with TRBD2. The CDR3 is 15 residues long. The trim removed 6 bases at V and 5 bases at J, leaving 8 bases unmatched. The germline V gene has CDR1 MNHEY and CDR2 SVGAGI. The CDR3 protein is CASRTSGRLDNEQFF. As DNA, the CDR3 is TGTGCCAGCAGAACAAGCGGGAGGCTCGACAATGAGCAGTTCTTC.

The V gene is TRBV2, the J gene TRBJ2-1; D gene ambiguous. Germline V lookup: CDR1 SNHLY, CDR2 FYNNEI. This CDR3 spans 13 amino acids. V lost 4 bases to trimming and J lost 9 bases, with 13 bases between them. Here the CDR3 reads CASSGEAVGEQFF. The CDR3 nucleotides read TGTGCCAGCAGTGGAGAGGCGGTAGGTGAGCAGTTCTTC.

This clone was seen more than once but under ten times. The chain is built from TRBV5-1 and TRBJ2-7; D unresolved. The CDR3 totals 14 residues. Deletions cut 1 base from V and 5 bases from J, with 13 bases between. Germline assignment: CDR1 SGHRS and CDR2 YFSETQ. CDR3 in DNA: TGCGCCAGCAGCTTGTATTCTCCCCCCCACGAGCAGTACTTC. This translates into CASSLYSPPHEQYF.

The rearrangement links TRBV6-1 to TRBJ1-1; D may be TRBD1 (6 bases). The CDR3 is 13 residues long. The germline V and J ends were trimmed by 3 bases and 4 bases, with 9 bases remaining between them. Germline V gene lookup returns CDR1 MNHNS and CDR2 SASEGT. This CDR3 is CASSDSRGTEAFF. CDR3 nucleotide sequence: TGTGCCAGCAGTGATTCCAGGGGCACTGAAGCTTTCTTT.

This clone was counted only a few times. J is TRBJ1-2 and V is TRBV20-1; TRBD1 is a possible D gene (5 bases). Germline V gene data show CDR1 as DFQATT and CDR2 as SNEGSKA (reference sequence). The CDR3 is 11 amino acids. The germline V and J ends were trimmed by 6 bases and 6 bases, with 11 bases remaining between them. DNA of the CDR3: TGCAGTGCCCTACCACAGGATGGCTACACCTTC. This encodes CSALPQDGYTF.

The gene calls are TRBV27 and TRBJ2-2, with 11 bases fitting TRBD2. Trimming at V came to 5 bases and at J to 7 bases, leaving 9 bases not matched to a gene. Germline CDR1 MNHEY, CDR2 SMNVEV (reference sequence). The CDR3 spans 16 residues. CDR3 nucleotides: TGTGCCAGCAGTATGATCACTAGCGGGAGTGACGGGGAGCTGTTTTTT. Protein: CASSMITSGSDGELFF.

This clone was seen only a few times. The chain joins TRBV29-1 to TRBJ2-5, with TRBD2 as a possible D gene (6 bases). V lost 5 bases to trimming and J lost 4 bases, with 17 bases between them. This CDR3 is 14 amino acids long. Germline CDR1 SQVTM, CDR2 ANQGSEA. The DNA for the CDR3 is TGCAGCGTTAGGCGGGGAGCGATGGGAGAGACCCAGTACTTC. As protein: CSVRRGAMGETQYF.